These T cell receptor beta chains were read from a single sample in a study of blood T cells in healthy people across ages. Via MiXCR, TCRdb re-called the 5' RACE reads, giving one row per CDR3 protein. The sample yields 850,000 to 950,000 distinct CDR3 sequences, under 30% seen once. The sample was blood. The receptors were sampled from a woman aged 80 or older in good health. CDR3s include the opening cysteine and the closing phenylalanine or tryptophan. Fields, in order: V gene, D gene, clone size, J gene, CDR3 protein, CDR3 DNA. The D gene is left open where the match is weak. Clone size is given for some rows only: seen once, a few or many times, or a class if the clone is expanded.

V: TRBV7-2
D: .
size: few
J: TRBJ1-1
CDR3: CASSLVAGGRNTEAFF
DNA: TGTGCCAGCAGCTTAGTCGCCGGAGGGAGAAACACTGAAGCTTTCTTT

V: TRBV15
D: TRBD1
size: many
J: TRBJ2-3
CDR3: CATSRDYQGAGDTQYF
DNA: TGTGCCACCAGCAGAGATTATCAGGGGGCAGGTGATACGCAGTATTTT

V: TRBV7-9
D: TRBD1
size: many
J: TRBJ1-4
CDR3: CASSPGRGRGEKLFF
DNA: TGTGCCAGCAGCCCAGGGAGGGGGCGAGGTGAAAAACTGTTTTTT

V: TRBV2
D: .
size: few
J: TRBJ1-5
CDR3: CASREPGVYNQPQHF
DNA: TGTGCCAGCAGGGAGCCAGGGGTTTACAATCAGCCCCAGCATTTT

V: TRBV9
D: TRBD1
size: .
J: TRBJ1-1
CDR3: CASRNRQGENTEAFF
DNA: TGTGCCAGCAGGAATCGACAGGGGGAGAACACTGAAGCTTTCTTT

V: TRBV4-3
D: TRBD1
size: many
J: TRBJ2-1
CDR3: CASSQLGQGSSYNEQFF
DNA: TGCGCCAGCAGCCAACTAGGACAGGGGAGCTCCTACAATGAGCAGTTCTTC

V: TRBV20-1
D: .
size: many
J: TRBJ1-4
CDR3: CSASLELEKLFF
DNA: TGCAGTGCTAGTCTTGAGCTGGAAAAACTGTTTTTT

V: TRBV20-1
D: TRBD2
size: many
J: TRBJ2-7
CDR3: CSARPSSGYEQYF
DNA: TGCAGTGCGAGACCATCTAGCGGCTACGAGCAGTACTTC

V: TRBV3-1
D: .
size: .
J: TRBJ1-1
CDR3: CASSQRLGTEAFF
DNA: TGTGCCAGCAGCCAACGTCTGGGCACTGAAGCTTTCTTT

V: TRBV5-1
D: TRBD2
size: many
J: TRBJ2-3
CDR3: CASSLELAGGGTQYF
DNA: TGCGCCAGCAGCTTGGAACTAGCGGGGGGAGGCACGCAGTATTTT

V: TRBV6-5
D: .
size: many
J: TRBJ2-3
CDR3: CASRTGTITDTQYF
DNA: TGTGCCAGCAGGACCGGGACGATCACAGATACGCAGTATTTT

V: TRBV4-2
D: .
size: .
J: TRBJ2-1
CDR3: CASSQDLGVYDEQFF
DNA: TGTGCCAGCAGCCAAGACTTGGGGGTTTACGATGAGCAGTTCTTC

V: TRBV6-5
D: .
size: many
J: TRBJ2-7
CDR3: CASSYAQGWDEQYF
DNA: TGTGCCAGCAGTTACGCCCAGGGGTGGGACGAGCAGTACTTC

V: TRBV7-2
D: .
size: .
J: TRBJ2-4
CDR3: CASSLGWQGAKNIQYF
DNA: TGTGCCAGCAGTCTAGGATGGCAGGGAGCCAAAAACATTCAGTACTTC

V: TRBV6-4
D: .
size: few
J: TRBJ1-1
CDR3: CASRQLDSLNTEAFF
DNA: TGTGCCAGCAGACAATTGGACAGTCTGAACACTGAAGCTTTCTTT

V: TRBV11-2
D: .
size: .
J: TRBJ1-3
CDR3: CASRHTRREATGNTIYF
DNA: TGTGCCAGCAGACATACAAGGAGGGAGGCTACTGGAAACACCATATATTTT

V: TRBV10-1
D: TRBD1
size: many
J: TRBJ2-1
CDR3: CASSESYYGTGKYNEQFF
DNA: TGCGCCAGCAGTGAGTCGTATTATGGGACAGGGAAATACAATGAGCAGTTCTTC

V: TRBV27
D: .
size: many
J: TRBJ2-7
CDR3: CASSPQGLEQYF
DNA: TGTGCCAGCAGTCCCCAGGGACTTGAGCAGTACTTC

V: TRBV7-2
D: TRBD2
size: many
J: TRBJ2-4
CDR3: CASSFFLAGAKNIQYF
DNA: TGTGCCAGCAGCTTCTTTTTAGCGGGGGCCAAAAACATTCAGTACTTC

V: TRBV25-1
D: TRBD1
size: few
J: TRBJ1-6
CDR3: CASEKPGQGVSPLHF
DNA: TGTGCCAGCGAAAAACCCGGACAGGGTGTTTCACCCCTCCACTTT

V: TRBV12-3/TRBV12-4
D: .
size: many
J: TRBJ1-1
CDR3: CASRDSTGSEAFF
DNA: TGTGCCAGCAGGGACAGCACAGGGTCTGAAGCTTTCTTT

V: TRBV20-1
D: .
size: many
J: TRBJ2-5
CDR3: CSASPQETQYF
DNA: TGCAGTGCTAGCCCTCAAGAGACCCAGTACTTC

V: TRBV14
D: .
size: many
J: TRBJ2-3
CDR3: CASSQQGHTQYF
DNA: TGTGCCAGCAGCCAACAGGGTCATACGCAGTATTTT

V: TRBV30
D: .
size: .
J: TRBJ2-2
CDR3: CAWSVPSTGSGELFF
DNA: TGTGCCTGGAGTGTACCCTCGACAGGTTCCGGGGAGCTGTTTTTT

V: TRBV11-3
D: .
size: few
J: TRBJ1-4
CDR3: CASSSRRSGPNEKLFF
DNA: TGTGCCAGCAGCTCCCGGAGATCCGGGCCTAATGAAAAACTGTTTTTT

V: TRBV6-2/TRBV6-3
D: TRBD1
size: many
J: TRBJ2-7
CDR3: CASSSRRLGQGITYEQYF
DNA: TGTGCCAGCAGCTCCCGACGTCTAGGACAGGGCATAACCTACGAGCAGTACTTC

V: TRBV15
D: TRBD2
size: .
J: TRBJ2-6
CDR3: CATSRFGAGAGANVLTF
DNA: TGTGCCACCAGCAGGTTCGGGGCGGGGGCTGGGGCCAACGTCCTGACTTTC

V: TRBV20-1
D: .
size: .
J: TRBJ2-2
CDR3: CSARDMRTGELFF
DNA: TGCAGTGCTAGAGATATGCGTACCGGGGAGCTGTTTTTT

V: TRBV9
D: .
size: .
J: TRBJ2-3
CDR3: CASSGGGYGTDTQYF
DNA: TGTGCCAGCAGCGGAGGGGGGTACGGCACAGATACGCAGTATTTT

V: TRBV12-3/TRBV12-4
D: .
size: .
J: TRBJ2-3
CDR3: CASSFRRDGTDVQYF
DNA: TGTGCCAGCAGTTTTAGGCGGGACGGCACAGATGTGCAGTATTTT

V: TRBV6-2/TRBV6-3
D: TRBD1
size: many
J: TRBJ2-1
CDR3: CASSKTGGAYNEQFF
DNA: TGTGCCAGCAGCAAGACAGGGGGCGCTTACAATGAGCAGTTCTTC

V: TRBV5-8
D: TRBD1
size: many
J: TRBJ1-5
CDR3: CASSGLGDSVNQPQHF
DNA: TGTGCCAGCAGCGGGCTCGGGGACAGCGTTAATCAGCCCCAGCATTTT

V: TRBV6-5
D: .
size: .
J: TRBJ2-3
CDR3: CASSLVDSTDTQYF
DNA: TGTGCCAGCAGTTTGGTCGACAGCACAGATACGCAGTATTTT

V: TRBV5-1
D: .
size: .
J: TRBJ2-5
CDR3: CASSLERGIARETQYF
DNA: TGCGCCAGCAGCTTGGAAAGGGGAATTGCCCGGGAGACCCAGTACTTC

V: TRBV27
D: .
size: .
J: TRBJ2-7
CDR3: CASSHRDDEQYF
DNA: TGTGCCAGCAGTCACCGGGACGACGAGCAGTACTTC

V: TRBV5-1
D: TRBD1
size: .
J: TRBJ2-7
CDR3: CASSGDSSYNEQYF
DNA: TGCGCCAGCTCCGGGGACAGCTCCTACAATGAGCAGTACTTC

V: TRBV11-3
D: .
size: .
J: TRBJ1-4
CDR3: CASSFFSGHTTNEKLFF
DNA: TGTGCCAGCAGCTTTTTTTCGGGACACACAACTAATGAAAAACTGTTTTTT

V: TRBV12-3/TRBV12-4
D: .
size: many
J: TRBJ2-1
CDR3: CASSHRVHNEQFF
DNA: TGTGCCAGCAGTCACAGGGTCCACAATGAGCAGTTCTTC